This section outlines one TCR beta chain sequence together with its context. This record belongs to a study of blood T cell repertoires in COVID-19. Whole-study context: COVID-19 samples collected from the United States, Italy and Spain covered acute and convalescent phases.

TCRdb's table, derived via immunoSEQ multiplex PCR, lists solely in-frame clones and lacks some. This sample carries about 70,000 clones, about 88% of them seen once, and the ten largest clones take 3% to 5%. In germline, CDR1 is LGHDT, CDR2 YNNKEL (reference sequence). Germline trimming cut 2 bases from V and 3 bases from J; bases unmatched to any gene: 3. The CDR3 consists of 15 residues. The rearrangement uses TRBV3-1 (or the pseudogene TRBV3-2) and TRBJ2-7; 11 bases match TRBD1. Input material: peripheral blood. This sequence originates from a man between 65 and 85 years old with active COVID-19. The CDR3 loop reads CASSQSGTGGYEQYF. Written as DNA, the CDR3 is TGTGCCAGCAGCCAATCCGGGACAGGGGGCTACGAGCAGTACTTC.